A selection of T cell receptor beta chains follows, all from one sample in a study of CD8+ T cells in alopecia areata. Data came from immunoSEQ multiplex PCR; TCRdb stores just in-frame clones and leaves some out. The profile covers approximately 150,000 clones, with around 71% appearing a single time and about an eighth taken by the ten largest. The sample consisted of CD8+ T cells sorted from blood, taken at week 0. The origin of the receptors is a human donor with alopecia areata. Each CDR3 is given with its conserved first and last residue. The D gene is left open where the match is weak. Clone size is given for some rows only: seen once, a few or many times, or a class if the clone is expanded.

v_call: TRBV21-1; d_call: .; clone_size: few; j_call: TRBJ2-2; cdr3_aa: CASSKGQGASDTGELFF; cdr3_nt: TGTGCCAGCAGCAAGGGACAGGGGGCATCGGACACCGGGGAGCTGTTTTTT
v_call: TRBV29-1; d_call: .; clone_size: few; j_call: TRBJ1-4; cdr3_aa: CSVGEGEKLFF; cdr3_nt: TGCAGCGTCGGGGAAGGTGAAAAACTGTTTTTT
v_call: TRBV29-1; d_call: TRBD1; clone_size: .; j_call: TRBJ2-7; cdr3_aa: CSVPGQDSYEQYF; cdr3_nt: TGCAGCGTACCGGGACAGGACTCCTACGAGCAGTACTTC
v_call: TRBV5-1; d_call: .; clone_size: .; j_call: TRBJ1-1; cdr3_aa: CASSLYGRPENTEAFF; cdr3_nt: TGCGCCAGCAGCTTGTACGGGAGGCCGGAGAACACTGAAGCTTTCTTT
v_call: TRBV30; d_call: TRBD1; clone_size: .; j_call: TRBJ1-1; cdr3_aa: CAQQKGTGFMMNTEAFF; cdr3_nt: TGTGCCCAACAAAAAGGGACAGGGTTTATGATGAACACTGAAGCTTTCTTT
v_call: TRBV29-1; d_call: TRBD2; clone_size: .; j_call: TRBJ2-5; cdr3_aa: CSVEDRASGGAMAQYF; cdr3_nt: TGCAGCGTTGAAGATCGGGCTAGCGGGGGGGCTATGGCCCAGTACTTC
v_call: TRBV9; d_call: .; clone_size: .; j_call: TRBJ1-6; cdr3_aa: CASTPKGEGSPLHF; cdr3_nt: TGTGCCAGCACTCCCAAGGGGGAAGGTTCACCCCTCCACTTT
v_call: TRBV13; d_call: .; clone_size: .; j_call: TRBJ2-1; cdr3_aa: CASSPRDSHSYNEQFF; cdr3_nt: TGTGCCAGCAGCCCCCGAGACAGCCACTCCTACAATGAGCAGTTCTTC
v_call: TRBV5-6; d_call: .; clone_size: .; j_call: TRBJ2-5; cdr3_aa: CASKRGRQYQETQYF; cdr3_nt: TGTGCCAGCAAGAGAGGACGGCAGTACCAAGAGACCCAGTACTTC
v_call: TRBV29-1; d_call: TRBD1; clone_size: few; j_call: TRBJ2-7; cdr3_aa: CSVDVGQATSYEQYF; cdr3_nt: TGCAGCGTTGATGTTGGACAGGCTACCTCCTACGAGCAGTACTTC
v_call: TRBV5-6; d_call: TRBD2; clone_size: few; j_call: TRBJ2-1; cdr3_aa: CASSNGTSGGPGDEQFF; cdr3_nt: TGTGCCAGCAGCAACGGGACTAGCGGGGGGCCAGGGGATGAGCAGTTCTTC
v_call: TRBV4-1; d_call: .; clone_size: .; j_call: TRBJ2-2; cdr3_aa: CASAGAHLNTGELFF; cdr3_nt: TGCGCCAGCGCTGGGGCACATTTGAACACCGGGGAGCTGTTTTTT
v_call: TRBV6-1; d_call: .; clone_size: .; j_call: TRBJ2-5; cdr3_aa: CASSVVAARETQYF; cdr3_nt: TGTGCCAGCAGTGTTGTTGCCGCCAGAGAGACCCAGTACTTC
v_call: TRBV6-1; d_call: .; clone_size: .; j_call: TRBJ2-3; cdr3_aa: CASTLVVSTDTQYF; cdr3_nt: TGTGCCAGCACCCTTGTTGTATCCACAGATACGCAGTATTTT
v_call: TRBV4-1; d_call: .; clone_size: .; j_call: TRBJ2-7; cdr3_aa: CASSTDLGSYEQYF; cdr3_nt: TGCGCCAGTTCAACCGACCTTGGATCCTACGAGCAGTACTTC
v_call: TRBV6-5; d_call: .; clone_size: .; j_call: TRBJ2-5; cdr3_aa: CASSLGASQETQYF; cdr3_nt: TGTGCCAGCAGCCTAGGCGCTAGCCAAGAGACCCAGTACTTC
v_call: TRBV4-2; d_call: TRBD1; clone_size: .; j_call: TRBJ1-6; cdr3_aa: CASSPDRGSYNSPLHF; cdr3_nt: TGTGCCAGCAGCCCGGACAGGGGTTCCTATAATTCACCCCTCCACTTT
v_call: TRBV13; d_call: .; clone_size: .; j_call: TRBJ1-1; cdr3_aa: CASSLDRVWATNTEAFF; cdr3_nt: TGTGCCAGCAGCTTAGATCGGGTTTGGGCCACGAACACTGAAGCTTTCTTT
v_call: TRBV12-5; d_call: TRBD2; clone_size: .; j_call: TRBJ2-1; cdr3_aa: CASPPGGYNEQFF; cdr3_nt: TGTGCTAGTCCTCCCGGGGGGTACAATGAGCAGTTCTTC
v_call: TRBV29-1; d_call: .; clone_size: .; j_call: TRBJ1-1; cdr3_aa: CSVVRGRGASEMNTEAFF; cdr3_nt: TGCAGCGTTGTGCGGGGACGGGGGGCTTCGGAGATGAACACTGAAGCTTTCTTT
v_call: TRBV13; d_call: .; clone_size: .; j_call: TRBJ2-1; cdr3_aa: CASSLGRGGTPPTGQFF; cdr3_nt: TGTGCCAGCAGCTTAGGCAGGGGAGGGACGCCTCCCACGGGGCAGTTCTTC
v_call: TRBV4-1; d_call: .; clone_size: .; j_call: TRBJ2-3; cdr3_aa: CASSLTPTGPTTDTQYF; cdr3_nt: TGCGCCAGCAGCCTCACCCCGACAGGACCAACGACAGATACGCAGTATTTT
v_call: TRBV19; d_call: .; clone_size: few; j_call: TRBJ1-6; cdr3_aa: CASSIEGGISYNSPLHF; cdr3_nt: TGTGCCAGTAGTATAGAAGGAGGGATCTCCTATAATTCACCCCTCCACTTT
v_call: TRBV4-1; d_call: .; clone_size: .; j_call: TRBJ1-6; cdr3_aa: CASSQDSGVNYNSPLHF; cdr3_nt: TGCGCCAGCAGCCAGGACTCCGGGGTGAACTATAATTCACCCCTCCACTTT
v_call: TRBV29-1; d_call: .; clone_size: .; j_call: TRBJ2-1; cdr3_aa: CSAPWGGLNEQFF; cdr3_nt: TGCAGCGCTCCATGGGGGGGGCTGAATGAGCAGTTCTTC
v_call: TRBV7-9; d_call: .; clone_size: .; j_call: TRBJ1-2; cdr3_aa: CASSPGRRSGYTF; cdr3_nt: TGTGCCAGCAGCCCGGGGCGCCGGAGCGGCTACACCTTC
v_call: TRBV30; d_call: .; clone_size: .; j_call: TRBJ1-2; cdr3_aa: CAWRQGSNYGYTF; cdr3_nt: TGTGCCTGGAGACAGGGTTCTAACTATGGCTACACCTTC
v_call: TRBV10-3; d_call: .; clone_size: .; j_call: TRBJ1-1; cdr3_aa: CAIRRDTEAFF; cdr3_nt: TGTGCCATCAGGCGGGACACTGAAGCTTTCTTT
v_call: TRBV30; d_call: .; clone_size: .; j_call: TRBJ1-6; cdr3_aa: CAWTPPGSGASSPLHF; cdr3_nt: TGTGCCTGGACACCCCCCGGGTCTGGTGCAAGTTCACCCCTCCACTTT
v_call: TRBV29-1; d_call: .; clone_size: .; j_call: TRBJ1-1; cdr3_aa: CSAPGRAGTEAFF; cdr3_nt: TGCAGCGCCCCAGGCAGAGCGGGTACTGAAGCTTTCTTT
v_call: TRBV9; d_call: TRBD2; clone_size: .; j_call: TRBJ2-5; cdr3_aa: CASSVGSGGSETQYF; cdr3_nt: TGTGCCAGCAGCGTAGGGAGCGGGGGGAGCGAGACCCAGTACTTC
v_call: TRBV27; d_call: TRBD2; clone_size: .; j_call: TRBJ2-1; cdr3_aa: CASSLFRLAGGNEQFF; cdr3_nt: TGTGCCAGCAGTTTATTTCGTCTAGCGGGCGGGAATGAGCAGTTCTTC
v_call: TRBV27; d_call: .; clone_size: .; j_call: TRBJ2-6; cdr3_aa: CASGSYDVLTF; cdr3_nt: TGTGCCAGCGGGTCTTATGACGTCCTGACTTTC
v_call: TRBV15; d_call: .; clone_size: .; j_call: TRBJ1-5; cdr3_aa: CATSTDGQGQPQHF; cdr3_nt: TGTGCCACCAGCACGGACGGGCAGGGTCAGCCCCAGCATTTT
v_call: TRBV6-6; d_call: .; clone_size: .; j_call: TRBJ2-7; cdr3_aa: CASTWGETYEQYF; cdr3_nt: TGTGCCAGCACTTGGGGGGAAACCTACGAGCAGTACTTC
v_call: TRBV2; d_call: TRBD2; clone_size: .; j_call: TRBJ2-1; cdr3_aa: CASSDTGLEINDEQFF; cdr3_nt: TGTGCCAGCAGTGATACAGGACTAGAAATCAACGATGAGCAGTTCTTC
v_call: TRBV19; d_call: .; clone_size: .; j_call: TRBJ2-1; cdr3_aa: CASSTGALTFF; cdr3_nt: TGTGCCAGTAGTACGGGGGCTTTGACGTTCTTC
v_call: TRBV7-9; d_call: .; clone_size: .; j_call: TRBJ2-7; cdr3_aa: CASSLKGDSYEQYF; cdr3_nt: TGTGCCAGCAGCTTGAAAGGGGACTCCTACGAGCAGTACTTC
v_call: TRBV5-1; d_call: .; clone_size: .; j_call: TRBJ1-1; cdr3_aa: CASSLSRGLEAFF; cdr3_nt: TGCGCCAGCAGCTTGAGCAGGGGTCTTGAAGCTTTCTTT
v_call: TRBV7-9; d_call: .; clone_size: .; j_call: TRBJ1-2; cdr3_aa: CASSGQGLDYGYTF; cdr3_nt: TGTGCCAGCAGCGGGCAGGGCCTAGACTATGGCTACACCTTC
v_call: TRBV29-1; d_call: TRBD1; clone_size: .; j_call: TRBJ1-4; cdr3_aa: CSVPGTGGEKLFF; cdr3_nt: TGCAGCGTGCCCGGGACAGGGGGTGAAAAACTGTTTTTT
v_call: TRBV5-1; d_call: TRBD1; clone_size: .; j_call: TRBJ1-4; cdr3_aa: CASRLDRVATNEKLFF; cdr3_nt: TGCGCCAGCAGGCTGGACAGGGTTGCAACTAATGAAAAACTGTTTTTT
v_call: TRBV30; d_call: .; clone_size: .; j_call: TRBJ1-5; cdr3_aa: CAWGTGLNQPQHF; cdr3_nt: TGTGCCTGGGGCACGGGGCTCAATCAGCCCCAGCATTTT
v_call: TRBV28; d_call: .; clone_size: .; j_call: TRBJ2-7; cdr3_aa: CASSLAPGEQYF; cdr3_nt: TGTGCCAGCAGTTTAGCCCCCGGGGAGCAGTACTTC
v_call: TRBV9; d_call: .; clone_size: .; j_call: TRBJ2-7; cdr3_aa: CASSEKPGTSYEQYF; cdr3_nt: TGTGCCAGCAGCGAGAAACCGGGAACTTCCTACGAGCAGTACTTC
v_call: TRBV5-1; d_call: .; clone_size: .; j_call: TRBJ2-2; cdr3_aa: CASSFSPRDTGELFF; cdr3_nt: TGCGCCAGCAGCTTCTCCCCTCGGGACACCGGGGAGCTGTTTTTT